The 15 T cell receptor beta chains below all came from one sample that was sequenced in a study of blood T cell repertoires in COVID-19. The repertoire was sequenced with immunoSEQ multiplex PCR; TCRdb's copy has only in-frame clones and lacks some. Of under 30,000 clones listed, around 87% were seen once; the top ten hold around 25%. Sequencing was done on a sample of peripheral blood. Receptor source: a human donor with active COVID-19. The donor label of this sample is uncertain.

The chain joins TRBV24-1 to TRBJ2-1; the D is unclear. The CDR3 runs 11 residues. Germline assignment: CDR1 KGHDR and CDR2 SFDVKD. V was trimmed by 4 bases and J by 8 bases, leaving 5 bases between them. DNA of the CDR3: TGTGCCACCAGTGACAGGTATGAGCAGTTCTTC. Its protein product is CATSDRYEQFF.

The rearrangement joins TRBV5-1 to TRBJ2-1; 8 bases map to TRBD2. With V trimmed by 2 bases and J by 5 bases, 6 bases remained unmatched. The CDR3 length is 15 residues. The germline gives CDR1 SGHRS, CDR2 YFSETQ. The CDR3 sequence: CASSFRTSLNNEQFF. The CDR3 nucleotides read TGCGCCAGCAGCTTTAGGACTAGCCTGAACAATGAGCAGTTCTTC.

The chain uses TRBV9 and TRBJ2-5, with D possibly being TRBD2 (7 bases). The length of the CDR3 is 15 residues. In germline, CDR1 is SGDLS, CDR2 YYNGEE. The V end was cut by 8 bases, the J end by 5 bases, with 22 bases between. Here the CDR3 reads CASTDGGGLGETQYF. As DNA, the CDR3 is TGTGCCAGTACAGACGGCGGGGGCCTAGGGGAGACCCAGTACTTC.

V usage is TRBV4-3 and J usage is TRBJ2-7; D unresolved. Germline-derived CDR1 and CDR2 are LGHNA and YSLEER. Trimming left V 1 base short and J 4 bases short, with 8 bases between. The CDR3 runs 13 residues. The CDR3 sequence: CASSQAPLYEQYF. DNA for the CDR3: TGCGCCAGCAGCCAAGCCCCCCTTTACGAGCAGTACTTC.

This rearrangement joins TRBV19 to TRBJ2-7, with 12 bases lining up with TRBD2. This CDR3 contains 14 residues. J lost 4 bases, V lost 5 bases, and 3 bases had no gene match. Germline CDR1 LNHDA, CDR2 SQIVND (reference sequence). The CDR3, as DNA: TGTGCCAGTAGTGGACTAGCGGGACCTTACGAGCAGTACTTC. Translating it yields CASSGLAGPYEQYF.

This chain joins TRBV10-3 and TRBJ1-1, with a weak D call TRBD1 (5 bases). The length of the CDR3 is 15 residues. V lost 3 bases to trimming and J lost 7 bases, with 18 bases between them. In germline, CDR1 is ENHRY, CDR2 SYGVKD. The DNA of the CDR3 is TGTGCCATCAGTGACTTACGAGGGAGGGGCGGTGAAGCTTTCTTT. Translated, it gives CAISDLRGRGGEAFF.

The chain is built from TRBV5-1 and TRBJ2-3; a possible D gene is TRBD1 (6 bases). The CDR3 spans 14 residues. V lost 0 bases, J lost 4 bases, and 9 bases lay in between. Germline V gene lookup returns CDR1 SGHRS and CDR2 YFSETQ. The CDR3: CASSLAGDPDTQYF. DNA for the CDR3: TGCGCCAGCAGCTTGGCAGGGGACCCAGATACGCAGTATTTT.

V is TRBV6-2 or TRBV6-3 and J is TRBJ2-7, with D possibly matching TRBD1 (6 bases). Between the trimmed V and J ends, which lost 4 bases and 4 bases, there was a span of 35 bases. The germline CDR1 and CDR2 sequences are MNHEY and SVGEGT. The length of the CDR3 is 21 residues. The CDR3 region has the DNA TGTGCCAGCAGTTTCCCCCTCCGGACAGTTAATCCCTCAAGGGTCTTATACGAGCAGTACTTC. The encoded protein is CASSFPLRTVNPSRVLYEQYF.

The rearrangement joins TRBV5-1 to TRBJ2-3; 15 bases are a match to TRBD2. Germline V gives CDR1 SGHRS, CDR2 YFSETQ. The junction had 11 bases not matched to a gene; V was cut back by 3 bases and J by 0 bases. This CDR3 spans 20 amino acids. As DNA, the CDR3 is TGCGCCAGCAGCTCAGGACTAGCGGGGGGGCCGGACACTAGCACAGATACGCAGTATTTT. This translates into CASSSGLAGGPDTSTDTQYF.

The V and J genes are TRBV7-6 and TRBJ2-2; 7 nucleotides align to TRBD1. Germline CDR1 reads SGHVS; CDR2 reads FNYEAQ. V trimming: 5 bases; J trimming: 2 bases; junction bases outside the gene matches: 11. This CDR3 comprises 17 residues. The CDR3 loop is CASSPLSRDRNTGELFF. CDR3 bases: TGTGCCAGCAGCCCACTCTCCCGGGACAGAAACACCGGGGAGCTGTTTTTT.

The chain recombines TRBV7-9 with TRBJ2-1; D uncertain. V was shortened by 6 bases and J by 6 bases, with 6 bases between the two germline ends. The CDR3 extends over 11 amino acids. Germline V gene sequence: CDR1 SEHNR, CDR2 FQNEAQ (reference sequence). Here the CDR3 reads CASSFVNEQFF. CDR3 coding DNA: TGTGCCAGCAGTTTCGTCAATGAGCAGTTCTTC.

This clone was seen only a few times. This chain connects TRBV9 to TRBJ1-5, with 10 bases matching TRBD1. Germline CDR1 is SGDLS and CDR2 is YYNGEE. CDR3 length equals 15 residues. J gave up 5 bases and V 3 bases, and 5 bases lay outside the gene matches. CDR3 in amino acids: CASSGGGQGDQPQHF. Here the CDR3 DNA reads TGTGCCAGCAGCGGAGGAGGACAGGGGGATCAGCCCCAGCATTTT.

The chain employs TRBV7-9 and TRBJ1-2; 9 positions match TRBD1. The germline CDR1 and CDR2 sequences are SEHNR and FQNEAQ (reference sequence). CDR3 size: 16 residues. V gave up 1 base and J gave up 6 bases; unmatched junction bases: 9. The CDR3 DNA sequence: TGTGCCAGCAGCTTAGGAACTGGGACAGGGTCCCATGGCTACACCTTC. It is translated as CASSLGTGTGSHGYTF. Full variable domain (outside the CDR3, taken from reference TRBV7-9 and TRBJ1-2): DTGVSQNPRHKITKRGQNVTFRCDPISEHNRLYWYRQTLGQGPEFLTYFQNEAQLEKSRLLSDRFSAERPKGSFSTLEIQRTEQGDSAMYLCASSLGTGTGSHGYTFGSGTRLTVV.

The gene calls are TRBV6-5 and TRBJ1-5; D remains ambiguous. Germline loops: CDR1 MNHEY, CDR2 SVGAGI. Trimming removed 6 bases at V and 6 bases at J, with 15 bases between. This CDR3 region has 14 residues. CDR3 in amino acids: CASSPFRGFQPQHF. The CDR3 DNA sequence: TGTGCCAGCAGCCCATTCCGGGGTTTTCAGCCCCAGCATTTT.

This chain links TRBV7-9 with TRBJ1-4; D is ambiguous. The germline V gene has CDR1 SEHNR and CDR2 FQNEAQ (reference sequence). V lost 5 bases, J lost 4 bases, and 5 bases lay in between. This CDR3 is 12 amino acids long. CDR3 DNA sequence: TGTGCCAGCAGCCAAATTAATGAAAAACTGTTTTTT. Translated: CASSQINEKLFF.